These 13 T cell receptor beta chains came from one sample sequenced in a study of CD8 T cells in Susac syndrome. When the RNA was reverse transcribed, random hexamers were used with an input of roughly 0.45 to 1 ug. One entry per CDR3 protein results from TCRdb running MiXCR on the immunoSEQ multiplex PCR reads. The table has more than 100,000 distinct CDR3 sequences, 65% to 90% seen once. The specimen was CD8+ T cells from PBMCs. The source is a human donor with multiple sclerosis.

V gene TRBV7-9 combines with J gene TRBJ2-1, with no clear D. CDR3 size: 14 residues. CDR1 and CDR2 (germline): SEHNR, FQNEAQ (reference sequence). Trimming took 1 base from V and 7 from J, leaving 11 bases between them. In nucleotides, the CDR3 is TGTGCCAGCAGCTTAGTCTCGAACTTGAATGAGCAGTTCTTC. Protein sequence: CASSLVSNLNEQFF.

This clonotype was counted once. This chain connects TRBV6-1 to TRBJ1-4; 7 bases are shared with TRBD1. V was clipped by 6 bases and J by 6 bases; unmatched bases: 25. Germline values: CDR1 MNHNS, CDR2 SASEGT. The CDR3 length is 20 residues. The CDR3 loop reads CASSTPSWDSSVLDDEKLFF. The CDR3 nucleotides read TGTGCCAGCAGCACCCCTTCTTGGGACAGTAGTGTATTAGACGATGAAAAACTGTTTTTT.

Here the CDR3 reads CASSGGLAGGRETQYF. The CDR3, as DNA: TGTGCCAGCAGCGGGGGACTAGCGGGAGGACGAGAGACCCAGTACTTC. The chain is built from TRBV7-9 and TRBJ2-5; TRBD2 agrees at 15 bases. Germline values: CDR1 SEHNR, CDR2 FQNEAQ (reference sequence). The CDR3 runs to 16 residues. V shed 5 bases and J 4 bases; nucleotides not matched to a gene: 5.

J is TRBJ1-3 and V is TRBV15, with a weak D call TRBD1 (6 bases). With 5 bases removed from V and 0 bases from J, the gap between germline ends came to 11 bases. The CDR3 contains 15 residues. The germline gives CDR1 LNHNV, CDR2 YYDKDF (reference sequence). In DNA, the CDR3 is TGTGCCACCAGCCCACAGGGTCTCTCTGGAAACACCATATATTTT. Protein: CATSPQGLSGNTIYF. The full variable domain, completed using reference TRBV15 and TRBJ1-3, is DAMVIQNPRYQVTQFGKPVTLSCSQTLNHNVMYWYQQKSSQAPKLLFHYYDKDFNNEADTPDNFQSRRPNTSFCFLDIRSPGLGDTAMYLCATSPQGLSGNTIYFGEGSWLTVV.

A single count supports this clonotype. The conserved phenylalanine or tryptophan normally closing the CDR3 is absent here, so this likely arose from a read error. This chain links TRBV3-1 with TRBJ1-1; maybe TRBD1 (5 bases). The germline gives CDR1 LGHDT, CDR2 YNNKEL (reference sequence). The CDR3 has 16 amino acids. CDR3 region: CASSQGAHEPNTEAFV. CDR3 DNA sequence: TGTGCCAGCAGTCAAGGGGCTCACGAGCCGAACACTGAAGCTTTCGTT.

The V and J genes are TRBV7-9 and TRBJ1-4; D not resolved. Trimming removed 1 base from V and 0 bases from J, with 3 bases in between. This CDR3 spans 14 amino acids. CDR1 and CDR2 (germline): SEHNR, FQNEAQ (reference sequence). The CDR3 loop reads CASSLDATNEKLFF. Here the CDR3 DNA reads TGTGCCAGCAGCTTAGACGCAACTAATGAAAAACTGTTTTTT. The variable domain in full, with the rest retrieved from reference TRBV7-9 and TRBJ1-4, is DTGVSQNPRHKITKRGQNVTFRCDPISEHNRLYWYRQTLGQGPEFLTYFQNEAQLEKSRLLSDRFSAERPKGSFSTLEIQRTEQGDSAMYLCASSLDATNEKLFFGSGTQLSVL.

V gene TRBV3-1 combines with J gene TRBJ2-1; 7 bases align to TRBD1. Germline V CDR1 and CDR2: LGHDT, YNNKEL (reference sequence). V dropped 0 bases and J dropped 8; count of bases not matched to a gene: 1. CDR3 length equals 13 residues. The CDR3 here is CASSQEGGHEQFF. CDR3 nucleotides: TGTGCCAGCAGCCAAGAAGGGGGCCATGAGCAGTTCTTC.

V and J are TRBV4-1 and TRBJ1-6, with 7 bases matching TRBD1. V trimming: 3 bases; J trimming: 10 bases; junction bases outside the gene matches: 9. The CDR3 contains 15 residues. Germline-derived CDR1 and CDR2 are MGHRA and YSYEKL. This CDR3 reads CASSQGSGGNSPLHF. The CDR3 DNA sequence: TGCGCCAGCAGCCAGGGCTCAGGGGGAAACTCACCCCTCCACTTT.

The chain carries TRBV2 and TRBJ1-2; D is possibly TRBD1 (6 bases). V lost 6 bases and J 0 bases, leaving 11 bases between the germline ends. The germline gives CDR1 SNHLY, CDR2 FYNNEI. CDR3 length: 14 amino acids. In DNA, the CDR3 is TGTGCCAGCAGATGGGGGCCCTCTAACTATGGCTACACCTTC. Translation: CASRWGPSNYGYTF.

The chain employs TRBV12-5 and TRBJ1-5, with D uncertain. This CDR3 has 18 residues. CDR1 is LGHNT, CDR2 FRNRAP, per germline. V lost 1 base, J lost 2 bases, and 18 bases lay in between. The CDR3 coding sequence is TGTGCTAGTGGTTTGGCGACTATGGTCAGGTCCGGCAATCAGCCCCAGCATTTT. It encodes CASGLATMVRSGNQPQHF.

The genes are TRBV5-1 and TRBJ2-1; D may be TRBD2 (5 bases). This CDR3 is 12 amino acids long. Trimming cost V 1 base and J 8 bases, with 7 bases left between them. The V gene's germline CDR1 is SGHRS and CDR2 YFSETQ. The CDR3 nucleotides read TGCGCCAGCAGCTTGCGGGGATATGAGCAGTTCTTC. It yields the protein CASSLRGYEQFF.

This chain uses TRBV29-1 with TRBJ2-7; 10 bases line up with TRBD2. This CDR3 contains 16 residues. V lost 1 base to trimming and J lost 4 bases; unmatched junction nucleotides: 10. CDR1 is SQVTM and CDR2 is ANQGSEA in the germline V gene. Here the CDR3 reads CSVEVGVAGGLYEQYV. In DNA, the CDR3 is TGCAGCGTTGAAGTAGGGGTAGCGGGAGGTCTATACGAGCAGTACGTC.

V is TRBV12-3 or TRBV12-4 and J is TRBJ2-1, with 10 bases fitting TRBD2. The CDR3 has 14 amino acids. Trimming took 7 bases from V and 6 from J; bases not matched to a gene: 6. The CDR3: CASNPSGSGNEQFF. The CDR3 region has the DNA TGTGCCAGCAATCCTAGCGGGAGTGGCAATGAGCAGTTCTTC.